This T cell receptor (beta chain) was obtained from a study of response to subunit inactivated influenza vaccine. Each CDR3 protein gets one entry after TCRdb re-called the RT-PCR reads with MiXCR. The table has over 750,000 distinct CDR3 sequences, about 20% seen once. The germline gives CDR1 SNHLY, CDR2 FYNNEI. Trimming left V 6 bases short and J 4 bases short, with 19 bases between. The CDR3 sequence is 16 residues long. Study findings and constraints: The authors suggested that few new T cells are recruited per seasonal influenza vaccination.

As regards this clonotype: The target antigen is unknown.

The sample consisted of PBMCs from blood, taken 4 to 6 days after vaccination. V usage is TRBV2 and J usage is TRBJ2-1; weak D call: TRBD2 (6 bases). This TCR came from a man in his fifties or sixties who received an inactivated influenza vaccine. The CDR3: CASRAFASGYYNEQFF. The CDR3 DNA reads as TGTGCCAGCAGGGCCTTTGCGAGCGGGTATTACAATGAGCAGTTCTTC.